This T cell receptor (beta chain) was profiled in a study of cytomegalovirus exposure and HLA in healthy donors. For the study at large: From 190 million or so T cells, an earlier analysis saw roughly 120 million unique TCR beta sequences.

To note about this clone: The target antigen is unknown.

With 60 Vbeta and 13 Jbeta primers, the PCR was carried out. The protocol was immunoSEQ multiplex PCR, while the TCRdb copy is restricted to in-frame clones and leaves out a portion. The sample gives 100,000 or so clones, about 74% of which show up once; 4.5% to 5% is in the top ten. The study's findings and limits: The study listed some 160 cytomegalovirus-associated TCR beta chains. The productive fraction for most TCR beta V segments was about 87% or about 30% in an earlier analysis.

This sequence originates from a woman under 30 in good health and CMV-seropositive. Sequencing input: PBMCs.

The CDR3 coding sequence is TGTGCCAGCTCACACCAATCGGACAGGGCGAATCAGCCCCAGCATTTT. Translation: CASSHQSDRANQPQHF. This chain connects TRBV18 to TRBJ1-5, with 8 nucleotides matching TRBD1. Trimming at V came to 4 bases and at J to 4 bases, leaving 9 bases not matched to a gene. There are 16 residues in the CDR3. Germline V gene data show CDR1 as KGHSH and CDR2 as LQKENI. Complete variable domain (other parts from reference TRBV18 and TRBJ1-5): NAGVMQNPRHLVRRRGQEARLRCSPMKGHSHVYWYRQLPEEGLKFMVYLQKENIIDESGMPKERFSAEFPKEGPSILRIQQVVRGDSAAYFCASSHQSDRANQPQHFGDGTRLSIL.